The next 21 T cell receptor beta chains were all read from a single sample in a study of post-analysis software for immune sequencing data. The TCR beta cDNA libraries contained unique molecular identifiers. MiXCR, run by TCRdb on the PCR reads, gives a single entry per CDR3 protein. The sample has about 190,000 distinct CDR3 sequences; approximately 28% are singletons. Study results and limitations: When patients were compared with controls, four to six TRBV segments were more frequent, TRBV5-6, TRBV5-1 and TRBV20-1 among them.

No antigen has been identified for these receptors. Sequenced: blood. The receptors were gathered from a girl aged 2-17 years with multiple sclerosis.

The chain uses TRBV6-6 and TRBJ1-6; the D gene is possibly TRBD1 (5 bases). Between the trimmed V and J ends, which lost 6 bases and 11 bases, there was a span of 17 bases. This CDR3 has 14 residues. Germline CDR1 and CDR2: MNHNY and SVGAGI (reference sequence). CDR3 region: CASRGREGSTPLHF. In nucleotides, the CDR3 is TGTGCCAGCAGGGGTAGGGAGGGGTCCACACCCCTCCACTTT.

J is TRBJ2-2 and V is TRBV5-1; possible D gene TRBD1, 6 bases. Germline CDR1 and CDR2: SGHRS and YFSETQ. The V gene lost 1 base and the J gene lost 6 bases, with 13 bases spanning the gap. The CDR3 is made up of 15 amino acids. CDR3 coding DNA: TGCGCCAGCAGCTTGTGGCACAGGGACGCCGGGGAGCTGTTTTTT. Translated: CASSLWHRDAGELFF.

The table lists this clonotype with a few counts. The CDR3 region is CASSHALPGLAGGHQETQYF. In DNA, the CDR3 is TGTGCCAGCAGCCACGCCCTGCCGGGACTAGCGGGGGGCCACCAAGAGACCCAGTACTTC. V usage is TRBV3-1 and J usage is TRBJ2-5; TRBD2 agrees at 15 bases. The CDR3 spans 20 residues. The germline CDR1 and CDR2 sequences are LGHDT and YNNKEL (reference sequence). The ends lost 3 bases at V and 0 bases at J; junction bases unmatched: 11.

This clonotype was found a few times. The genes are TRBV6-6 and TRBJ1-4; TRBD1 is a possible D gene (5 bases). CDR3 size: 16 residues. CDR1 and CDR2 (germline): MNHNY, SVGAGI (reference sequence). V lost 3 bases and J 7 bases, leaving 18 bases between the germline ends. The CDR3 protein is CASSYGFRGVPEKLFF. CDR3 nucleotides: TGTGCCAGCAGTTATGGGTTTAGGGGAGTACCTGAAAAACTGTTTTTT.

This clonotype was picked up many times. The chain is built from TRBV7-9 and TRBJ2-7, with 13 bases that match TRBD2. There are 15 residues in the CDR3. The ends lost 5 bases at V and 2 bases at J; junction bases unmatched: 3. Germline V lookup: CDR1 SEHNR, CDR2 FQNEAQ (reference sequence). CDR3 in DNA: TGTGCCAGCAGCCGTACTAGCGGGGGGGCCTACGAGCAGTACTTC. This gives the protein CASSRTSGGAYEQYF.

As concerns this clonotype: A much larger clone differs by one base, so this may be a read error. The genes are TRBV7-3 and TRBJ2-1; TRBD2 matches 9 bases. Germline V gene sequence: CDR1 SGHTA, CDR2 FQGTGA. The J segment lost 0 bases and the V segment lost 11 bases, leaving 2 bases of the junction unmatched. CDR3 length: 13 amino acids. The CDR3 DNA sequence: TGTGCCTGCGGGAGGGGCTCCTACAATGAGCAGTTCTTC. Its protein product is CACGRGSYNEQFF. The variable domain in full, with the rest retrieved from reference TRBV7-3 and TRBJ2-1, is GAGVSQTPSNKVTEKGKYVELRCDPISGHTALYWYRQSLGQGPEFLIYFQGTGAADDSGLPNDRFFAVRPEGSVSTLKIQRTERGDSAVYLCACGRGSYNEQFFGPGTRLTVL.

This clonotype was seen a handful of times. The gene calls are TRBV20-1 and TRBJ2-5, with D possibly being TRBD1 or TRBD2 (5 bases each). CDR1 is DFQATT, CDR2 SNEGSKA, per germline (reference sequence). The CDR3 consists of 15 residues. Trimming removed 3 bases from V and 4 bases from J, with 18 bases in between. The CDR3 is CSARALRDPRETQYF. CDR3 in DNA: TGCAGTGCTAGGGCGCTCCGGGACCCCAGAGAGACCCAGTACTTC.

To note about this clonotype: The junction shows a germline mismatch at one end, possibly a read error. The rearrangement uses TRBV14 and TRBJ1-2; 8 bases are shared with TRBD1. CDR3 length: 16 amino acids. The germline V gene has CDR1 SGHDN and CDR2 FVKESK. The DNA of the CDR3 is TGTGCCAGCAGCCGAAGGGGCGGACAGGGCGTCTATGGCTACATCTTC. Its protein product is CASSRRGGQGVYGYIF.

This chain uses TRBV6-2 or TRBV6-3 with TRBJ1-5, with unresolved D. V shed 0 bases and J shed 5 bases, with 8 bases lying between them. This CDR3 comprises 14 residues. Germline V gene lookup returns CDR1 MNHEY and CDR2 SVGEGT. This CDR3 is CASSYSPVDQPQHF. In nucleotides, the CDR3 is TGTGCCAGCAGTTACTCCCCAGTTGATCAGCCCCAGCATTTT.

The chain has TRBV3-1 and TRBJ2-1; 12 nucleotides match TRBD2. V lost 8 bases, J lost 6 bases, and 11 bases stayed unmatched. The germline CDR1 and CDR2 sequences are LGHDT and YNNKEL (reference sequence). There are 16 residues in the CDR3. The DNA for the CDR3 is TGTGCCAGCTCACTAGCGGGGGGCCTAACCGCCAATGAGCAGTTCTTC. Translation gives CASSLAGGLTANEQFF.

This clonotype was seen repeatedly, ten times or more. In DNA form, the CDR3 reads TGCAGCGGAGGACTAGCGGGAGGGCCGAGGGAGCAGTTCTTC. Translation gives CSGGLAGGPREQFF. This chain joins TRBV29-1 and TRBJ2-1; 15 bases align to TRBD2. V lost 7 bases, J lost 10 bases, and 8 bases stayed unmatched. CDR1 is SQVTM, CDR2 ANQGSEA, per germline. CDR3 size: 14 residues.

A note on this clonotype: A much larger clone lies a single base off, so this may be a read error. J is TRBJ2-3 and V is TRBV28; D is unclear. The ends were cut back, 8 bases at V and 0 bases at J, with 15 bases in the middle. Germline V gene data show CDR1 as MDHEN and CDR2 as SYDVKM. CDR3 size: 15 residues. CDR3 region: CASGSPATSTDTQYF. CDR3 nucleotides: TGTGCCAGCGGCTCTCCCGCGACAAGCACAGATACGCAGTATTTT.

This clonotype was recorded at least ten times. The gene calls are TRBV7-6 and TRBJ1-2; weak D call: TRBD1 (5 bases). This CDR3 contains 15 residues. V lost 5 bases and J 1 base, leaving 14 bases between the germline ends. The V gene's germline CDR1 is SGHVS and CDR2 FNYEAQ. CDR3 protein: CASSPLGGGNYGYTF. The CDR3 nucleotides are TGTGCCAGCAGCCCCCTCGGGGGAGGTAACTATGGCTACACCTTC.

The V and J genes are TRBV20-1 and TRBJ2-1; TRBD1 matches 8 bases. Germline V gene lookup returns CDR1 DFQATT and CDR2 SNEGSKA (reference sequence). The CDR3 has 18 amino acids. Trimming removed 3 bases from V and 0 bases from J; junction bases left unmatched: 13. CDR3 bases: TGCAGTGCTAGGCTCGGGGACAGGCGATCAAGCTCCTACAATGAGCAGTTCTTC. Translating it yields CSARLGDRRSSSYNEQFF.

This clonotype has just a few counts. The rearrangement uses TRBV24-1 and TRBJ1-5; D not resolved. CDR3 length: 14 amino acids. The germline CDR1 and CDR2 sequences are KGHDR and SFDVKD. With 6 bases removed from V and 5 bases from J, the gap between germline ends came to 13 bases. CDR3 residues: CATSHPFGYQPQHF. The CDR3 DNA sequence: TGTGCCACCAGTCACCCCTTCGGTTATCAGCCCCAGCATTTT.

V and J are TRBV20-1 and TRBJ2-1; TRBD2 agrees at 8 bases. J gave up 4 bases and V 6 bases, and 14 bases lay outside the gene matches. There are 16 residues in the CDR3. Germline lookup yields CDR1 DFQATT and CDR2 SNEGSKA (reference sequence). CDR3 loop: CSATALTGGLYNEQFF. In DNA, the CDR3 is TGCAGTGCGACAGCATTGACGGGGGGGTTATACAATGAGCAGTTCTTC.

This clonotype was detected ten times or more. The chain has TRBV7-2 and TRBJ1-6; the D is unclear. The V gene's germline CDR1 is SGHTA and CDR2 FQGNSA. V was pared by 7 bases and J by 7 bases, with 11 bases between. The CDR3 sequence is 13 residues long. CDR3 residues: CASTPLVNSPLHF. The CDR3, as DNA: TGTGCCAGCACCCCCCTGGTGAATTCACCCCTCCACTTT. The full variable domain, its missing parts supplied by reference TRBV7-2 and TRBJ1-6, is GAGVSQSPSNKVTEKGKDVELRCDPISGHTALYWYRQSLGQGLEFLIYFQGNSAPDKSGLPSDRFSAERTGGSVSTLTIQRTQQEDSAVYLCASTPLVNSPLHFGNGTRLTVT.

This clonotype was observed a handful of times. The J gene is TRBJ1-6, the V gene TRBV5-5; 7 bases agree with TRBD1. CDR1 and CDR2 (germline): SGHKS, YYEKEE (reference sequence). V shed 2 bases, J shed 10 bases, and the junction held 12 bases outside the gene matches. The CDR3 runs 16 residues. The CDR3 region has the DNA TGTGCCAGCAGCTTTGGTCCCAACAGGGGTCAATCACCCCTCCACTTT. Translated, it gives CASSFGPNRGQSPLHF.

This clonotype has ten or more counts. The gene calls are TRBV7-2 and TRBJ2-5; D is uncertain. Trimming shortened V by 4 bases and J by 7 bases, and 16 bases separated the two germline ends. This CDR3 region has 14 residues. Germline CDR1 reads SGHTA; CDR2 reads FQGNSA. The CDR3 spells CASSSTGRPGTQYF. Written as DNA, the CDR3 is TGTGCCAGCAGCTCAACCGGACGACCGGGGACCCAGTACTTC. Using reference TRBV7-2 and TRBJ2-5 for the parts outside the CDR3, the full variable domain is GAGVSQSPSNKVTEKGKDVELRCDPISGHTALYWYRQSLGQGLEFLIYFQGNSAPDKSGLPSDRFSAERTGGSVSTLTIQRTQQEDSAVYLCASSSTGRPGTQYFGPGTRLLVL.

In the case of this clonotype: A much larger clone lies a single base off, so this may be a read error. The J gene is TRBJ2-5, the V gene TRBV4-1; TRBD2 might be the D (5 bases). V was trimmed by 0 bases and J by 2 bases, leaving 19 bases between them. Germline CDR1 and CDR2: MGHRA and YSYEKL. This CDR3 has 18 amino acids. CDR3 amino acids: CASSQDEVGIGSQETQYF. In DNA, the CDR3 is TGCGCCAGCAGCCAAGATGAAGTCGGGATAGGGTCACAAGAGACCCAGTACTTC.

This clonotype was seen a handful of times. This chain joins TRBV7-8 and TRBJ2-2; D may correspond to TRBD1 or TRBD2 (5 bases each). Germline V gene data show CDR1 as SGHVS and CDR2 as FQNEAQ. The CDR3 sequence is 14 residues long. Trimming left V 2 bases short and J 2 bases short, with 6 bases between. CDR3: CASSLWDNTGELFF. Written as DNA, the CDR3 is TGTGCCAGCAGCTTATGGGACAACACCGGGGAGCTGTTTTTT.